A selection of T cell receptor beta chains follows, all from one sample in a study of blood T cell repertoires in COVID-19. The assay was immunoSEQ multiplex PCR, and TCRdb's table has in-frame clones only and misses some. The data show roughly 120,000 clones, roughly 90% seen once. The specimen was peripheral blood. Every receptor here comes from a man between 65 and 85 years old who had recovered from COVID-19. Both conserved end residues are part of each CDR3. Each record gives: V gene, clone size, J gene, CDR3 protein. Not every row has a clone size; where given, it reads once, few, many or a size class.

TRBV30	once	TRBJ1-1	CAWSDLPGTEAFF
TRBV7-2	-	TRBJ1-2	CASSLGGSLNYGYTF
TRBV6-5	-	TRBJ1-4	CASSILQGEKLFF
TRBV6-5	-	TRBJ1-3	CASSFSGNTIYF
TRBV10-1	few	TRBJ2-7	CASSELAYEQYF
TRBV19	once	TRBJ2-1	CASSIEGVRIYNEQFF
TRBV27	once	TRBJ2-1	CASSLYVGQTYEQFF
TRBV5-4	-	TRBJ1-4	CASSSGGTNEKLFF
TRBV12-5	-	TRBJ1-3	CASGFLGTGYSSGNTIYF
TRBV27	-	TRBJ1-1	CASSVYGDNTEAFF
TRBV9	-	TRBJ1-1	CASSPAGFQKAFF
TRBV4-1	-	TRBJ2-3	CASSSLSGGARDTQYF
TRBV18	-	TRBJ1-1	CASSPGRAPEAFF
TRBV6-2/TRBV6-3	-	TRBJ2-1	CASSLIRPGLAGGGEQFF
TRBV5-4	-	TRBJ1-6	CASSPGTVRNSPLHF
TRBV20-1	-	TRBJ1-2	CSASEGSYGYTF
TRBV5-1	-	TRBJ2-7	CASSFGSGRLWEQYF
TRBV7-2	-	TRBJ2-5	CASSFQLDSQETQYF
TRBV6-5	-	TRBJ2-7	CASREGQVSSYEQYF
TRBV5-4	-	TRBJ2-1	CASSLEVWSSYNEQFF
TRBV10-1	-	TRBJ1-1	CASSEGTSWNTEAFF
TRBV9	-	TRBJ1-1	CASSAGGARGRAFF
TRBV1	-	TRBJ1-6	CTSSRRTGGSPLHF
TRBV4-1	-	TRBJ2-3	CASRNRPGQGITDTQYF
TRBV5-5	-	TRBJ1-1	CASSLRGRRTEAFF
TRBV10-2	-	TRBJ2-7	CASRDPGQGSYEQYF
TRBV5-5	-	TRBJ2-3	CASSLDPGATDTQYF
TRBV29-1	-	TRBJ1-4	CSATGTGGFVGNEKLFF
TRBV7-2	-	TRBJ2-7	CASSLALAVSYEQYF
TRBV28	-	TRBJ1-1	CASTVGQMNTEAFF
TRBV29-1	once	TRBJ2-3	CSVDGWEGPSDTQYF
TRBV5-1	-	TRBJ1-4	CASSNPQGGGEKLFF
TRBV5-1	-	TRBJ2-5	CASSWDSETQYF
TRBV12-3/TRBV12-4	once	TRBJ1-2	CASSLSGGPGYTF
TRBV6-5	once	TRBJ1-2	CASRDRYYGYTF
TRBV5-6	-	TRBJ2-1	CASSIAGQPSSYNEQFF
TRBV28	-	TRBJ1-5	CASSLTLLRRGRQPQHF
TRBV18	-	TRBJ2-2	CASSLGRGELFF
TRBV6-5	-	TRBJ2-2	CASSYRGPTGELFF
TRBV10-3	-	TRBJ2-7	CAISERGVYEQYF